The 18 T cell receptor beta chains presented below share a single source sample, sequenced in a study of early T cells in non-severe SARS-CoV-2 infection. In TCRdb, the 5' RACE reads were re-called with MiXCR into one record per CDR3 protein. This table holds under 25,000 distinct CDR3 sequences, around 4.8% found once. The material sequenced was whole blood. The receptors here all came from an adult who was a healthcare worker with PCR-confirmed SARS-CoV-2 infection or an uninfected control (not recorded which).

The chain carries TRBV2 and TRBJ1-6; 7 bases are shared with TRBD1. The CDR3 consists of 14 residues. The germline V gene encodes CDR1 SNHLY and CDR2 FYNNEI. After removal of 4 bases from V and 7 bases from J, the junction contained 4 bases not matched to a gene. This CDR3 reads CASSGQGVNSPLHF. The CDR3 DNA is TGTGCCAGCAGTGGGCAGGGGGTAAATTCACCCCTCCACTTT. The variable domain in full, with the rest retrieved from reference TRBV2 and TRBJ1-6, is EPEVTQTPSHQVTQMGQEVILRCVPISNHLYFYWYRQILGQKVEFLVSFYNNEISEKSEIFDDQFSVERPDGSNFTLKIRSTKLEDSAMYFCASSGQGVNSPLHFGNGTRLTVT.

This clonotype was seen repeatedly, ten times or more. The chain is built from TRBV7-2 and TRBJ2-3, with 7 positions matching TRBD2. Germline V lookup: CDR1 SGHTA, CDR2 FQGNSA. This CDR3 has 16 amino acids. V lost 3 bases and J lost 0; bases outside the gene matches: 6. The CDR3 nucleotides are TGTGCCAGCAGCTTCATGAGCGGGGCTAGCACAGATACGCAGTATTTT. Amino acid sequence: CASSFMSGASTDTQYF.

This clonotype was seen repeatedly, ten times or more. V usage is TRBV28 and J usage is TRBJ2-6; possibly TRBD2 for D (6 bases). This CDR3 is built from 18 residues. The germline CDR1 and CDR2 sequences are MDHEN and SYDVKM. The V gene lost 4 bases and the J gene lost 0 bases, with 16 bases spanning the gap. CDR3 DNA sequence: TGTGCCAGCAGTTCGATCGGGAGCGGCCTCTCTGGGGCCAACGTCCTGACTTTC. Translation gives CASSSIGSGLSGANVLTF.

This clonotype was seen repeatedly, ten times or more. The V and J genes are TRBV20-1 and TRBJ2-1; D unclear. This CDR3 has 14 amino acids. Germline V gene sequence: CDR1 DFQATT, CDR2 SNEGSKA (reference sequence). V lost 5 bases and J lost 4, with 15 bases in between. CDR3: CSAATDPTYNEQFF. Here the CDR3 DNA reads TGCAGTGCTGCCACGGACCCAACTTACAATGAGCAGTTCTTC.

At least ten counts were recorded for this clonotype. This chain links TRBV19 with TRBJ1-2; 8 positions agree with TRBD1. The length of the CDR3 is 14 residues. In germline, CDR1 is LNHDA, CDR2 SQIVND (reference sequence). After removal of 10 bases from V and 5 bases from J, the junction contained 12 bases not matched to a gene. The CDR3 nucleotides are TGTGCCACCAGGGGGGACAGGCGGGAATATGGCTACACCTTC. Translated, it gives CATRGDRREYGYTF.

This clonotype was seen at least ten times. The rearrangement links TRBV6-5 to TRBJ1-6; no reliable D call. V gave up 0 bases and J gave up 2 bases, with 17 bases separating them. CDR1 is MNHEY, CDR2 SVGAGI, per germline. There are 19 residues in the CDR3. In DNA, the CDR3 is TGTGCCAGCAGTTACTCGACGTTTGAGGAGCTAGCCTATAATTCACCCCTCCACTTT. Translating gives CASSYSTFEELAYNSPLHF.

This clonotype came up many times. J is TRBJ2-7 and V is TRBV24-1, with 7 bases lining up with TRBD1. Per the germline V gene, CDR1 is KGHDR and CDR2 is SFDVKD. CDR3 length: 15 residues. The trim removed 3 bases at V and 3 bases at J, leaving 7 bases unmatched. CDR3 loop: CATSDTRDSRYEQYF. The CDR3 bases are TGTGCCACCAGTGATACCCGGGACAGCCGCTACGAGCAGTACTTC.

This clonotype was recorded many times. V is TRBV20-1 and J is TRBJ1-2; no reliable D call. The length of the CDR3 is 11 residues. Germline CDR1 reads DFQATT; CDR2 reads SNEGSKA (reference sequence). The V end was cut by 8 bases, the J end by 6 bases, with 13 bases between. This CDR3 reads CSLSEMDGYTF. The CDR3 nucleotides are TGCAGTTTGTCTGAGATGGATGGCTACACCTTC.

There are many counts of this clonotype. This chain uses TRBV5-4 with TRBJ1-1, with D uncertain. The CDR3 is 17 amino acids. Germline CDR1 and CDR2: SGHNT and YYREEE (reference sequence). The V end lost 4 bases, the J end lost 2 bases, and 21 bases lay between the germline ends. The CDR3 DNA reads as TGTGCCAGCAGCCTAGACTCCGGGTGGGGAATAAACACTGAAGCTTTCTTT. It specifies CASSLDSGWGINTEAFF. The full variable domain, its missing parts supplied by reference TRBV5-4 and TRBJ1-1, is ETGVTQSPTHLIKTRGQQVTLRCSSQSGHNTVSWYQQALGQGPQFIFQYYREEENGRGNFPPRFSGLQFPNYSSELNVNALELDDSALYLCASSLDSGWGINTEAFFGQGTRLTVV.

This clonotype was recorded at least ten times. CDR3 loop: CAWSERDNQPQHF. Here the CDR3 DNA reads TGTGCCTGGAGTGAGCGGGACAATCAGCCCCAGCATTTT. The chain employs TRBV30 and TRBJ1-5; D is undetermined. Trimming removed 1 base at V and 3 bases at J, with 7 bases between. The CDR3 totals 13 residues. Germline V gene sequence: CDR1 GTSNPN, CDR2 SVGIG (reference sequence).

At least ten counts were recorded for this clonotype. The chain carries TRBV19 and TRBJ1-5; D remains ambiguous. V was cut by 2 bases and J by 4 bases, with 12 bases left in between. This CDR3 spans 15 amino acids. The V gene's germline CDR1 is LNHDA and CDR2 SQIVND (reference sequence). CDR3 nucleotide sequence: TGTGCCAGTAGTATATTGTTCCAGATTAATCAGCCCCAGCATTTT. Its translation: CASSILFQINQPQHF.

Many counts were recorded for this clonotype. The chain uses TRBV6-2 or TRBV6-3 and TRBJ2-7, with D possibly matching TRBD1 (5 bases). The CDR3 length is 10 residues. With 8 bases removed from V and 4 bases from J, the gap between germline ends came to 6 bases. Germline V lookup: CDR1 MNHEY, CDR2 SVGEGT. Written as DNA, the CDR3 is TGTGCCAGCGGACATTACGAGCAGTACTTC. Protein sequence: CASGHYEQYF.

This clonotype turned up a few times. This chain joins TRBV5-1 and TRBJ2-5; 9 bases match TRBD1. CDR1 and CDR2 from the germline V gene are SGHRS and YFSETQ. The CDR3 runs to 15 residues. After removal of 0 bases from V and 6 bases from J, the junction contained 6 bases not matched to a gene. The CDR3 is CASSLEGQGLQTQYF. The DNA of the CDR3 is TGCGCCAGCAGCTTGGAAGGACAGGGGTTGCAGACCCAGTACTTC.

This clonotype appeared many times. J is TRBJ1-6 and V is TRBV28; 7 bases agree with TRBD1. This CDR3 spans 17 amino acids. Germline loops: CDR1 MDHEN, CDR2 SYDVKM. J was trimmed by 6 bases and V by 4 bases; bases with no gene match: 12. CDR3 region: CASSSSGGRVINSPLHF. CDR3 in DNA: TGTGCCAGCAGTTCCTCAGGGGGTAGGGTGATTAATTCACCCCTCCACTTT.

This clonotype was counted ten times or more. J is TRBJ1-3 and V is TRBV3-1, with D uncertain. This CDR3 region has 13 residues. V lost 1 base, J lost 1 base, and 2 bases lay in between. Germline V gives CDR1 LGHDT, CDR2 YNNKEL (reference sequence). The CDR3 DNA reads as TGTGCCAGCAGCCAAGTGTCTGGAAACACCATATATTTT. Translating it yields CASSQVSGNTIYF.

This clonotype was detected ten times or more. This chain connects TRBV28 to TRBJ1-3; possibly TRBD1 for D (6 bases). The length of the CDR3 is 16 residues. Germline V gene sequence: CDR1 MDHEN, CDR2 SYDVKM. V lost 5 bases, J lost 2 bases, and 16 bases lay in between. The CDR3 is CASSQTRGVAGNTIYF. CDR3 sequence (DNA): TGTGCCAGCAGTCAAACCAGGGGAGTAGCTGGAAACACCATATATTTT.

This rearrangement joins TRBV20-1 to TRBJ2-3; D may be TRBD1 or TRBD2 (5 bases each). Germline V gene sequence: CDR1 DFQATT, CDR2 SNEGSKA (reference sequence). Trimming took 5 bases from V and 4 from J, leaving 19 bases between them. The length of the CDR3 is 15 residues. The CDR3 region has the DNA TGCAGTGCTCCGGAGAGAAGGGGAGCGGCAGATACGCAGTATTTT. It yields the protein CSAPERRGAADTQYF.

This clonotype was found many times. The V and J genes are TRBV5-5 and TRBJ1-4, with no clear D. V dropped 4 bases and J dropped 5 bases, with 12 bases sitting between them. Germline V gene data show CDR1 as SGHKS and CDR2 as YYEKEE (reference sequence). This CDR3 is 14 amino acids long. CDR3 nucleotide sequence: TGTGCCAGCAGCCGGACCCAGCGGAATGAAAAACTGTTTTTT. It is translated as CASSRTQRNEKLFF.